The 18 T cell receptor beta chains in this list originate from one sample, sequenced in a study of T cell clusters in autoimmune cytopenias. TRB was amplified from around 250 ng of peripheral blood genomic DNA per sample. One tube held mixed TRB-A and TRB-B primer pools for touch-down PCR. From the multiplex PCR reads, TCRdb lists one entry per CDR3 protein and no DNA. The table for this sample gives several thousand distinct CDR3 sequences. The sample consisted of peripheral blood. The source is a human donor with an autoimmune cytopenia or autoimmune hepatitis (not recorded which).

By frequency, this clonotype registers medium-sized. The V and J genes are TRBV20-1 and TRBJ2-1; checking the TCRdb D call of TRBD1 is not possible without DNA. The CDR3 runs to 17 residues. Germline V gene data show CDR1 as DFQATT and CDR2 as SNEGSKA (reference sequence). CDR3 sequence: CSASPTKGQGSYNEQFF.

This clonotype ranks as medium-sized in terms of frequency. The V gene is TRBV5-1, the J gene TRBJ1-2; the D call of TRBD1 rests on TCRdb alone, since no DNA is present to check it. CDR1 and CDR2 (germline): SGHRS, YFSETQ. This CDR3 is built from 14 residues. The CDR3: CASSLRGTGNGYTF.

The chain couples TRBV5-6 to TRBJ1-4. This CDR3 contains 17 residues. Germline CDR1 SGHDT, CDR2 YYEEEE. The CDR3 loop is CASSWGPAVATNEKLFF.

This chain joins TRBV5-1 and TRBJ1-1; TCRdb gives TRBD1 as the D gene, but with no DNA this cannot be confirmed. CDR3 length: 14 residues. Germline V gene lookup returns CDR1 SGHRS and CDR2 YFSETQ. The CDR3 protein is CASSSVGLNTEAFF.

This chain links TRBV4-1 with TRBJ2-1; TCRdb's D call, TRBD2, is unchecked because there is no DNA. CDR3 length: 18 residues. Germline CDR1 MGHRA, CDR2 YSYEKL. The CDR3 region is CASSQEGLAGGHRDEQFF.

The chain recombines TRBV7-9 with TRBJ1-5; TCRdb's assignment of TRBD1 cannot be checked, as there is no DNA. Germline values: CDR1 SEHNR, CDR2 FQNEAQ (reference sequence). This CDR3 comprises 16 residues. This CDR3 is CASSDFSGTPNQPQHF.

By frequency, this clonotype registers medium-sized. The chain uses TRBV5-1 and TRBJ2-5; TCRdb selects TRBD1, and the lack of DNA leaves this call unchecked. This CDR3 contains 14 residues. Per germline, CDR1 SGHRS and CDR2 YFSETQ. The CDR3 loop is CASSLVGGSETQYF.

This clonotype is called medium-sized based on its frequency. The chain uses TRBV19 and TRBJ1-3; TCRdb outputs TRBD1, but without DNA this stays unchecked. This CDR3 contains 16 residues. CDR1 is LNHDA and CDR2 is SQIVND in the germline V gene (reference sequence). The CDR3 sequence is CASSMPRTVSGNTIYF. Full variable domain (outside the CDR3, taken from reference TRBV19 and TRBJ1-3): DGGITQSPKYLFRKEGQNVTLSCEQNLNHDAMYWYRQDPGQGLRLIYYSQIVNDFQKGDIAEGYSVSREKKESFPLTVTSAQKNPTAFYLCASSMPRTVSGNTIYFGEGSWLTVV.

This sequence joins TRBV7-2 and TRBJ1-5; the D call from TCRdb, TRBD1, cannot be confirmed without DNA. Germline values: CDR1 SGHTA, CDR2 FQGNSA. The CDR3 is 16 amino acids. CDR3 protein: CASSLEMGGLGQPQHF.

This clonotype shows up as hyperexpanded by frequency. The rearrangement links TRBV5-5 to TRBJ1-2. The CDR3 spans 15 residues. The germline V gene has CDR1 SGHKS and CDR2 YYEKEE (reference sequence). This chain's CDR3 is CASSLVAGGWNGYTF.

According to its frequency, this clonotype is medium-sized. The V and J genes are TRBV13 and TRBJ1-1; absent DNA, TCRdb's TRBD1 call cannot be checked. CDR1 PRHDT and CDR2 FYEKMQ come from the germline V gene (reference sequence). This CDR3 region has 13 residues. The CDR3 is CASSLNRVTEAFF.

This clonotype counts as medium-sized (0.01 to 0.1%) by frequency. The rearrangement links TRBV27 to TRBJ2-1; TCRdb outputs TRBD1, but without DNA this stays unchecked. Germline CDR1 reads MNHEY; CDR2 reads SMNVEV (reference sequence). CDR3 length: 16 residues. CDR3 sequence: CASSPETGAVLDEQFF.

The chain recombines TRBV7-9 with TRBJ1-1; TCRdb indicates TRBD1, and absent DNA this call remains unverified. From germline, CDR1 is SEHNR and CDR2 FQNEAQ (reference sequence). The CDR3 has 16 amino acids. The CDR3 protein is CASSSSSTRGMVEAFF.

The chain joins TRBV7-6 to TRBJ2-1; TCRdb proposes TRBD1, but this gene call is untestable without DNA. Germline CDR1 and CDR2: SGHVS and FNYEAQ. The CDR3 loop spans 13 amino acids. CDR3 region: CASSLGGQREQFF.

Its frequency marks this clonotype as medium-sized. The rearrangement joins TRBV21-1 to TRBJ2-5; without DNA, the TCRdb call of TRBD1 cannot be checked. TRBV21-1 corresponds to a pseudogene. There are 15 residues in the CDR3. This CDR3 is CASSKGRQGGETQYF.

The genes are TRBV20-1 and TRBJ2-7; the TRBD1 assignment by TCRdb is unverifiable without DNA. Germline CDR1 reads DFQATT; CDR2 reads SNEGSKA (reference sequence). The CDR3 covers 13 residues. CDR3: CSARGGFSYEQYF.

This clonotype is labeled medium-sized based on frequency. V usage is TRBV12-3 or TRBV12-4 and J usage is TRBJ2-5; the D call from TCRdb, TRBD1, cannot be confirmed without DNA. The CDR3 is 13 residues long. CDR3: CASGDRTQETQYF.

Measured by frequency, this clonotype is medium-sized. CDR3 protein: CSAEKRGPSYNEQFF. The chain uses TRBV20-1 and TRBJ2-1; the TCRdb call, TRBD2, lacks DNA for checking. Germline-derived CDR1 and CDR2 are DFQATT and SNEGSKA (reference sequence). This CDR3 spans 15 amino acids.